This TCR beta chain was identified during a study of T cell clonality in common variable immunodeficiency. The study's findings and limits: Common variable immunodeficiency TCR beta sequences reportedly had fewer deletions and N-nucleotide insertions. Fewer TCRbeta clones were shared among CVID subjects than controls.

Only in-frame clones appear in the TCRdb table, and some are missing; sequencing was by immunoSEQ multiplex PCR. The repertoire consists of some 64,000 clones, none detected only once. CDR3 size: 15 residues. The V segment lost 1 base and the J segment 6 bases; nucleotides outside the gene matches: 7. Germline CDR1 MGHRA, CDR2 YSYEKL. This clone has a count of ten or more. No antigen is known for it. The read finishes 3 residues shy of the CDR3 end, and the germline J gene is used to complete it. Patients and controls were mostly of Caucasian heritage. Sample: peripheral blood mononuclear cells. This receptor was obtained from a person between 18 and 69 years old in good health. This sequence joins TRBV4-1 and TRBJ1-1; 8 nucleotides match TRBD1. CDR3 sequence: CASSQGTGRIPEAFF. Partial CDR3 DNA: TGCGCCAGCAGCCAAGGGACAGGGAGAATTCCTGAA.